This TCR beta chain was identified during a study of T cells in Graves' hyperthyroidism and ophthalmopathy. Findings and limits, study-wide: Separating ophthalmopathy from stable hyperthyroidism was achieved by a 13 V-J model. Ophthalmopathy onset followed model prediction by a median approximately 5.9 months. Blood also held most thyroid clonotypes expanded beyond 0.001.

This clonotype appeared a few times. The target antigen is unknown. Subjects with ophthalmopathy showed a Clinical Activity Score no lower than 3, a NOSPECS grade no lower than 4, and a duration shorter than 3 months. It was RNA transcripts that yielded the amplified TCR beta CDR3 regions. The HTBI primer set was used in a first-round RT-PCR of the TCR CDR3. In TCRdb, the multiplex PCR reads were re-called with MiXCR into one record per CDR3 protein. The data contain 490,000 or so distinct CDR3 sequences, approximately 23% of them singletons. The V end was cut by 4 bases, the J end by 5 bases, with 14 bases between. The CDR3 is 15 amino acids. CDR1 MDHEN and CDR2 SYDVKM come from the germline V gene.

This chain connects TRBV28 to TRBJ1-4; D is perhaps TRBD1 (5 bases). This receptor was taken from a woman aged 70-85 years with Graves' ophthalmopathy. The sequencing sample was made of blood. The CDR3 DNA sequence: TGTGCCAGCAGTTCGCCTCAGGGACCGAATGAAAAACTGTTTTTT. Amino acids: CASSSPQGPNEKLFF.